The 30 T cell receptor beta chains below all came from one sample that was sequenced in a study of blood T cell repertoires in COVID-19. Generated by immunoSEQ multiplex PCR, the TCRdb table keeps only in-frame clones and is missing some. The table lists 200,000 to 250,000 clones, 85% to 90% of them singletons. The specimen sequenced was PBMCs or T cells enriched from blood (not recorded which). The receptors stem from a man in his fifties or sixties who had been exposed to COVID-19.

The V call is TRBV11-2, the J call TRBJ2-1; D unclear. The CDR3 covers 12 residues. Trimming cost V 5 bases and J 6 bases, with 8 bases left between them. CDR1 and CDR2 (germline): SGHAT, FQNNGV. The CDR3 reads CASSVTINEQFF. CDR3 DNA: TGTGCCAGCAGCGTAACTATCAATGAGCAGTTCTTC.

CDR3 region: CASSTSPDPREQYF. CDR3 bases: TGTGCCAGCAGTACTTCCCCCGATCCACGAGAGCAGTACTTC. This chain joins TRBV28 and TRBJ2-7; no clear D gene. The germline gives CDR1 MDHEN, CDR2 SYDVKM. V lost 5 bases and J lost 7, with 18 bases in between. The CDR3 runs to 14 residues.

This chain uses TRBV19 with TRBJ1-5; no firm D call. The CDR3 length is 14 residues. Between the trimmed V and J ends, which lost 5 bases and 2 bases, there was a span of 10 bases. CDR1 is LNHDA and CDR2 is SQIVND in the germline V gene (reference sequence). The CDR3 DNA follows: TGTGCCAGTAGTTTTTCACTGGGCAATCAGCCCCAGCATTTT. Its translation: CASSFSLGNQPQHF.

The chain recombines TRBV6-1 with TRBJ2-2; 7 positions match TRBD1. Looked up from germline, CDR1 is MNHNS and CDR2 is SASEGT. The junction had 3 bases not matched to a gene; V was cut back by 5 bases and J by 0 bases. This CDR3 is 15 amino acids long. The CDR3 spells CASSSTGANTGELFF. In nucleotides, the CDR3 is TGTGCCAGCAGTTCTACAGGGGCGAACACCGGGGAGCTGTTTTTT.

A note on this clone: The identical CDR3 is also encoded by other nucleotide sequences in the sample. The chain links TRBV28 to TRBJ2-1; TRBD2 aligns across 8 bases. From germline, CDR1 is MDHEN and CDR2 SYDVKM. After removal of 2 bases from V and 2 bases from J, the junction contained 5 bases not matched to a gene. This CDR3 is 16 amino acids long. In DNA form, the CDR3 reads TGTGCCAGCAGTTTAAGGGCGGGAGGCCCCTACAATGAGCAGTTCTTC. Translation gives CASSLRAGGPYNEQFF. The full variable domain, rest sourced from reference TRBV28 and TRBJ2-1, is DVKVTQSSRYLVKRTGEKVFLECVQDMDHENMFWYRQDPGLGLRLIYFSYDVKMKEKGDIPEGYSVSREKKERFSLILESASTNQTSMYLCASSLRAGGPYNEQFFGPGTRLTVL.

As DNA, the CDR3 is TGTGCCAGCAGCGCCGGACTAGCTCAAGAGACCCAGTACTTC. This sequence encodes CASSAGLAQETQYF. The chain recombines TRBV7-2 with TRBJ2-5; 8 bases line up with TRBD2. The V gene end was trimmed by 5 bases and the J gene end by 2 bases; junction bases not matched to a gene: 4. Germline CDR1 SGHTA, CDR2 FQGNSA. There are 14 residues in the CDR3. Using reference TRBV7-2 and TRBJ2-5 for the parts outside the CDR3, the full variable domain is GAGVSQSPSNKVTEKGKDVELRCDPISGHTALYWYRQSLGQGLEFLIYFQGNSAPDKSGLPSDRFSAERTGGSVSTLTIQRTQQEDSAVYLCASSAGLAQETQYFGPGTRLLVL.

The chain has TRBV5-4 and TRBJ2-1; D not certain. Trimming pared 1 base from V and 5 bases from J, leaving 10 bases between. Germline V CDR1 and CDR2: SGHNT, YYREEE (reference sequence). The CDR3 runs 14 residues. The CDR3 DNA reads TGTGCCAGCAGCTTGAAGAACGGTCACAATGAGCAGTTCTTC. Amino acids: CASSLKNGHNEQFF.

This chain joins TRBV7-9 and TRBJ1-1; the D gene is possibly TRBD1 (6 bases). The length of the CDR3 is 15 residues. The germline CDR1 and CDR2 sequences are SEHNR and FQNEAQ (reference sequence). Trimming pared 1 base from V and 2 bases from J, leaving 11 bases between. The DNA for the CDR3 is TGTGCCAGCAGCTTAGTGGTGGGGACAAACACTGAAGCTTTCTTT. Protein: CASSLVVGTNTEAFF.

The chain joins TRBV5-4 to TRBJ2-7, with D perhaps matching TRBD2 (6 bases). The V end was cut by 3 bases, the J end by 5 bases, with 18 bases between. This CDR3 comprises 15 residues. The germline gives CDR1 SGHNT, CDR2 YYREEE (reference sequence). The CDR3 coding sequence is TGTGCCAGCAGCTCAGGGACTGCACCTTGGGACGAGCAGTACTTC. The encoded protein is CASSSGTAPWDEQYF.

The chain couples TRBV30 to TRBJ2-7; no clear D gene. The germline V gene encodes CDR1 GTSNPN and CDR2 SVGIG (reference sequence). The CDR3 consists of 13 residues. Trimming took off 3 bases at V and 0 bases at J, with 9 bases between the two ends. The CDR3 DNA follows: TGTGCCTGGAGGGTCCATAGCTCCTACGAGCAGTACTTC. Translating it yields CAWRVHSSYEQYF.

This chain uses TRBV29-1 with TRBJ1-3; D not certain. V lost 6 bases to trimming and J lost 5 bases, with 8 bases between them. The CDR3 is made up of 11 amino acids. Germline values: CDR1 SQVTM, CDR2 ANQGSEA. The CDR3 coding sequence is TGCAGCGTGACTAACCGAAACACCATATATTTT. Residues: CSVTNRNTIYF.

The chain combines TRBV5-4 with TRBJ1-4; possible D gene TRBD1, 5 bases. V lost 0 bases, J lost 8 bases, and 11 bases lay in between. Germline V lookup: CDR1 SGHNT, CDR2 YYREEE (reference sequence). The CDR3 sequence is 14 residues long. The CDR3 sequence is CASSLVGDGEKLFF. For the CDR3, the DNA is TGTGCCAGCAGCTTGGTAGGGGATGGAGAAAAACTGTTTTTT.

The chain has TRBV5-1 and TRBJ1-6; 8 bases fit TRBD1. The CDR3 runs to 15 residues. Looked up from germline, CDR1 is SGHRS and CDR2 is YFSETQ. V was clipped by 0 bases and J by 6 bases; unmatched bases: 2. CDR3: CASSLGTGLNSPLHF. CDR3 coding DNA: TGCGCCAGCAGCTTGGGGACAGGGCTTAATTCACCCCTCCACTTT.

V is TRBV5-6 and J is TRBJ2-5; 7 bases agree with TRBD1. The germline V gene has CDR1 SGHDT and CDR2 YYEEEE. The CDR3 has 14 amino acids. J was trimmed by 5 bases and V by 4 bases; bases with no gene match: 8. DNA for the CDR3: TGTGCCAGCAGCAGTACAGGGGCCGGGGAGACCCAGTACTTC. Its translation is CASSSTGAGETQYF.

The V gene is TRBV5-6, the J gene TRBJ1-2; perhaps TRBD1 as D (5 bases). With 0 bases removed from V and 4 bases from J, the gap between germline ends came to 10 bases. Germline V lookup: CDR1 SGHDT, CDR2 YYEEEE. This CDR3 is 14 amino acids long. The CDR3 coding sequence is TGTGCCAGCAGCTTGGCCACAGGTAGCTATGGCTACACCTTC. Residues: CASSLATGSYGYTF. Using reference TRBV5-6 and TRBJ1-2 for the parts outside the CDR3, the full variable domain is DAGVTQSPTHLIKTRGQQVTLRCSPKSGHDTVSWYQQALGQGPQFIFQYYEEEERQRGNFPDRFSGHQFPNYSSELNVNALLLGDSALYLCASSLATGSYGYTFGSGTRLTVV.

This clone was recorded once. The V and J genes are TRBV23-1 and TRBJ1-1; 7 positions agree with TRBD1. TRBV23-1 is filed as an ORF, its function uncertain. V shed 0 bases and J 1 base; nucleotides not matched to a gene: 5. The CDR3 loop spans 16 amino acids. CDR3 in amino acids: CASSQSPGQWNTEAFF. CDR3 bases: TGCGCCAGCAGTCAATCTCCGGGACAGTGGAACACTGAAGCTTTCTTT.

V is TRBV5-1 and J is TRBJ2-4; weak D call: TRBD2 (6 bases). Germline V gene data show CDR1 as SGHRS and CDR2 as YFSETQ. Trimming took off 1 base at V and 0 bases at J, with 14 bases between the two ends. This CDR3 has 17 residues. CDR3 loop: CASSLRAGGLAKNIQYF. The DNA for the CDR3 is TGCGCCAGCAGCTTGAGAGCCGGGGGATTAGCCAAAAACATTCAGTACTTC.

This chain uses TRBV30 with TRBJ2-3; tentative D call: TRBD1 (5 bases). The CDR3 is 13 amino acids. Per the germline V gene, CDR1 is GTSNPN and CDR2 is SVGIG (reference sequence). V was cut by 4 bases and J by 2 bases, with 10 bases left in between. The CDR3 DNA is TGTGCCTGGACCCTTGGGGCCACAGATACGCAGTATTTT. Its translation: CAWTLGATDTQYF.

The chain has TRBV3-1 (or the pseudogene TRBV3-2) and TRBJ2-1, with 10 nucleotides matching TRBD2. V was pared by 1 base and J by 1 base, with 10 bases of the junction left unmatched. This CDR3 has 19 residues. CDR1 and CDR2 from the germline V gene are LGHDT and YNNKEL (reference sequence). CDR3: CASSQGRLAGVGSYNEQFF. The CDR3 bases are TGTGCCAGCAGCCAAGGACGTCTAGCGGGAGTGGGGTCCTACAATGAGCAGTTCTTC.

The V gene is TRBV7-2, the J gene TRBJ1-1, with TRBD1 matching 8 bases. This CDR3 region has 14 residues. V lost 6 bases to trimming and J lost 6 bases; unmatched junction nucleotides: 9. Germline CDR1 reads SGHTA; CDR2 reads FQGNSA. In nucleotides, the CDR3 is TGTGCCAGCAGACGAATTGGGACAGGTTCTGAAGCTTTCTTT. This codes for CASRRIGTGSEAFF.

The chain has TRBV10-3 and TRBJ1-1; D is possibly TRBD1 (5 bases). This CDR3 has 14 amino acids. V gave up 7 bases and J gave up 4 bases, with 16 bases separating them. Germline V CDR1 and CDR2: ENHRY, SYGVKD. In DNA, the CDR3 is TGTGCCATCACGGAGCAGGGCGTGGGCACTGAAGCTTTCTTT. It is translated as CAITEQGVGTEAFF.

This chain links TRBV28 with TRBJ1-2; 12 positions agree with TRBD1. CDR1 and CDR2 from the germline V gene are MDHEN and SYDVKM. After removal of 2 bases from V and 6 bases from J, the junction contained 7 bases not matched to a gene. The CDR3 runs to 16 residues. The CDR3 here is CASSLLRDRGLHGYTF. For the CDR3, the DNA is TGTGCCAGCAGTTTACTCCGGGACAGGGGGCTCCATGGCTACACCTTC.

This clone appeared once. This chain's CDR3 is CASSSPGGALYGYTF. DNA of the CDR3: TGTGCCAGCAGCTCTCCAGGGGGCGCACTATATGGCTACACCTTC. J is TRBJ1-2 and V is TRBV7-9, with 8 bases aligning to TRBD1. Germline V CDR1 and CDR2: SEHNR, FQNEAQ (reference sequence). The ends lost 4 bases at V and 5 bases at J; junction bases unmatched: 9. CDR3 length: 15 amino acids.

V is TRBV11-2 and J is TRBJ1-1; tentative D call: TRBD1 (5 bases). Germline V CDR1 and CDR2: SGHAT, FQNNGV. This CDR3 is 15 amino acids long. V was clipped by 5 bases and J by 0 bases, with 13 bases between them. The CDR3 DNA reads as TGTGCCAGCAGCCAACTCACAGGCCTGAACACTGAAGCTTTCTTT. It yields the protein CASSQLTGLNTEAFF.

V is TRBV6-2 or TRBV6-3 and J is TRBJ1-6; D unclear. Germline loops: CDR1 MNHEY, CDR2 SVGEGT. Deletions cut 5 bases from V and 5 bases from J, with 19 bases between. This CDR3 comprises 17 residues. The DNA of the CDR3 is TGTGCCAGCAGTCTAAGGCGAGTCAGGATTGATAATTCACCCCTCCACTTT. Amino acid sequence: CASSLRRVRIDNSPLHF.

The chain carries TRBV30 and TRBJ1-4; D remains ambiguous. V was pared by 5 bases and J by 6 bases, with 13 bases between. This CDR3 contains 13 residues. Germline CDR1 reads GTSNPN; CDR2 reads SVGIG (reference sequence). CDR3 amino acids: CAWARHPDEKLFF. The CDR3 DNA is TGTGCCTGGGCAAGACATCCCGATGAAAAACTGTTTTTT.

The genes are TRBV7-6 and TRBJ1-5, with D possibly TRBD1 on 6 matching bases. The germline gives CDR1 SGHVS, CDR2 FNYEAQ. V shed 1 base and J shed 7 bases, with 14 bases lying between them. The CDR3 has 15 amino acids. Here the CDR3 DNA reads TGTGCCAGCAGCTTAGGGCAGGGGATGGGCCAGCCCCAGCATTTT. Encoded protein: CASSLGQGMGQPQHF. Full variable domain (rest looked up from reference TRBV7-6 and TRBJ1-5): GAGVSQSPRYKVTKRGQDVALRCDPISGHVSLYWYRQALGQGPEFLTYFNYEAQQDKSGLPNDRFSAERPEGSISTLTIQRTEQRDSAMYRCASSLGQGMGQPQHFGDGTRLSIL.

The rearrangement uses TRBV12-5 and TRBJ2-1; maybe TRBD2 (6 bases). Between the trimmed V and J ends, which lost 4 bases and 14 bases, there was a span of 21 bases. Germline V lookup: CDR1 LGHNT, CDR2 FRNRAP. This CDR3 has 14 amino acids. In nucleotides, the CDR3 is TGTGCTAGTGGTTGGAACGCCTTGCGCGGGGTGGAGTTCTTC. As protein: CASGWNALRGVEFF.

This chain connects TRBV28 to TRBJ2-1, with D possibly being TRBD2 (7 bases). Trimming took off 2 bases at V and 15 bases at J, with 20 bases between the two ends. CDR3 length equals 14 residues. The germline V gene has CDR1 MDHEN and CDR2 SYDVKM. The CDR3, as DNA: TGTGCCAGCAGTTTAACCCACCGTCGGGGGGCCGGGTTCTTC. Residues: CASSLTHRRGAGFF.

The chain couples TRBV2 to TRBJ2-2; D is unresolved. This CDR3 contains 12 residues. The germline V gene encodes CDR1 SNHLY and CDR2 FYNNEI. V dropped 6 bases and J dropped 3 bases, with 5 bases sitting between them. CDR3: CASSFHTGELFF. The DNA of the CDR3 is TGTGCCAGCAGCTTCCACACCGGGGAGCTGTTTTTT.